One sample yielded the 7 T cell receptor beta chains listed below, sequenced in a study of T cell repertoires in cytomegalovirus infection. TCRdb re-called the reads through MiXCR, storing one row per CDR3 protein. The sample comprises about 920,000 distinct CDR3 sequences, 30% to 40% of which are singletons, and around 15% rests with the top ten. These receptors' targets are unknown. Sequencing used cultured CD8+ T cells from PBMCs, obtained from culture after CMV antigen stimulation. These receptors originate from a human donor in good health (CMV status not recorded). Some clones in this sample may be carry-over from other donors' samples.

This chain connects TRBV15 to TRBJ2-7; possibly TRBD1 for D (6 bases). Trimming removed 2 bases from V and 3 bases from J, with 17 bases in between. Germline V gives CDR1 LNHNV, CDR2 YYDKDF (reference sequence). This CDR3 has 16 amino acids. The CDR3 is CATSRFGTQPDYEQYV. CDR3 DNA: TGTGCCACCAGCAGATTCGGGACACAACCCGACTACGAGCAGTACGTC.

The J gene is TRBJ2-1, the V gene TRBV11-2; D possibly matches TRBD1 or TRBD2 (5 bases each). This CDR3 region has 13 residues. Germline V gives CDR1 SGHAT, CDR2 FQNNGV. V lost 1 base, J lost 10 bases, and 11 bases lay in between. The CDR3: CASSLAGPPEQFF. The CDR3 DNA reads as TGTGCCAGCAGCTTAGCGGGGCCACCGGAGCAGTTCTTC. The full variable domain, rest sourced from reference TRBV11-2 and TRBJ2-1, is EAGVAQSPRYKIIEKRQSVAFWCNPISGHATLYWYQQILGQGPKLLIQFQNNGVVDDSQLPKDRFSAERLKGVDSTLKIQPAKLEDSAVYLCASSLAGPPEQFFGPGTRLTVL.

This chain connects TRBV20-1 to TRBJ2-7, with TRBD1 identical over 7 bases. The germline CDR1 and CDR2 sequences are DFQATT and SNEGSKA (reference sequence). The CDR3 totals 15 residues. V lost 1 base to trimming and J lost 3 bases; unmatched junction nucleotides: 9. DNA of the CDR3: TGCAGTGCTAGAGTTGAGACAGGGTTCGACTACGAGCAGTACTTC. Amino acid sequence: CSARVETGFDYEQYF.

The J gene is TRBJ1-2, the V gene TRBV29-1, with TRBD1 matching 7 bases. This CDR3 contains 11 residues. Trimming removed 5 bases from V and 7 bases from J; junction bases left unmatched: 4. Germline-derived CDR1 and CDR2 are SQVTM and ANQGSEA. The CDR3 reads CSVTGAGGYTF. The CDR3 bases are TGCAGCGTTACAGGGGCGGGTGGCTACACCTTC.

The V and J genes are TRBV29-1 and TRBJ1-1, with 11 bases that match TRBD1. Per germline, CDR1 SQVTM and CDR2 ANQGSEA. The CDR3 length is 16 residues. V was clipped by 2 bases and J by 6 bases; unmatched bases: 11. The CDR3 DNA reads TGCAGCGTTGAAATCAGGGACAGGGGGGGGTTCTCTGAAGCTTTCTTT. As protein: CSVEIRDRGGFSEAFF.

This clonotype has a handful of counts. The gene calls are TRBV7-2 and TRBJ2-1; the D gene is possibly TRBD1 (6 bases). Germline CDR1 is SGHTA and CDR2 is FQGNSA. The CDR3 totals 14 residues. Trimming removed 6 bases at V and 8 bases at J, with 17 bases between. The CDR3 sequence: CASRRDISPDEQFF. CDR3 DNA sequence: TGTGCCAGCAGACGGGACATCTCCCCCGATGAGCAGTTCTTC.

This clonotype was recorded at least ten times. The chain employs TRBV6-2 or TRBV6-3 and TRBJ1-2; D gene uncertain. The ends were cut back, 4 bases at V and 1 base at J, with 16 bases in the middle. The germline CDR1 and CDR2 sequences are MNHEY and SVGEGT. CDR3 size: 16 residues. The CDR3 DNA reads as TGTGCCAGCAGTTGGATCCGAGGCACCGTTAACTATGGCTACACCTTC. This translates into CASSWIRGTVNYGYTF.